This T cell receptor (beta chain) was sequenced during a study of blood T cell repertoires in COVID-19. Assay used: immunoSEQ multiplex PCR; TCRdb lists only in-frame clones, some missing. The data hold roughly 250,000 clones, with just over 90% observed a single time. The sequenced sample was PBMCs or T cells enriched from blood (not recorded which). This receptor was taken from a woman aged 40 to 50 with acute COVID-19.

CDR3 region: CASSLAGGEGAKNIQYF. The DNA for the CDR3 is TGTGCCAGCAGCTTAGCAGGAGGGGAGGGAGCCAAAAACATTCAGTACTTC. This sequence joins TRBV7-2 and TRBJ2-4, with TRBD2 identical over 7 bases. The CDR3 is 17 amino acids. Germline-derived CDR1 and CDR2 are SGHTA and FQGNSA. V gave up 0 bases and J gave up 0 bases; unmatched junction bases: 5.